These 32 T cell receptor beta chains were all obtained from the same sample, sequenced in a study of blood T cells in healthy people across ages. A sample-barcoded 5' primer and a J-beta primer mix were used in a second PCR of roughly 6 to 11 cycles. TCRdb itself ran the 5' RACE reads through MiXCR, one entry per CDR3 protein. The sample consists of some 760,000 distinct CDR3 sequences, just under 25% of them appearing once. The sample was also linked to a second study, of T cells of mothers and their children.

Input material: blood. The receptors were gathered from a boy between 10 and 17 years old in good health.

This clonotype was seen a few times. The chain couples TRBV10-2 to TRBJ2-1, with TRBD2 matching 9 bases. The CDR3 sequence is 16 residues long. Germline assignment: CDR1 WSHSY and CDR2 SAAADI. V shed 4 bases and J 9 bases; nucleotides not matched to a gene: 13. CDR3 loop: CASSGPLAGGRSEQFF. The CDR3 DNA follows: TGCGCCAGCAGTGGGCCCTTGGCGGGGGGGCGCAGTGAGCAGTTCTTC.

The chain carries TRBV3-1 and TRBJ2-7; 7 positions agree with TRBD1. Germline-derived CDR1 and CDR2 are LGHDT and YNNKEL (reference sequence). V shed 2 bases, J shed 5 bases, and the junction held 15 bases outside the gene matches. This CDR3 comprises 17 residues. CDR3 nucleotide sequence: TGTGCCAGCAGCCAATTCTCGAGGGGGCGATCTTACGACGAGCAGTACTTC. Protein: CASSQFSRGRSYDEQYF.

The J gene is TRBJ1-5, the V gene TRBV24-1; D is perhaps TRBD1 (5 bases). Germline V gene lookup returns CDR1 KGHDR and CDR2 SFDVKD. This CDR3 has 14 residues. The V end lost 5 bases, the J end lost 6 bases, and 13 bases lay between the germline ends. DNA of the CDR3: TGTGCCACCAGTGTGTGGGGCTCCCCTCAGCCCCAGCATTTT. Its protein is CATSVWGSPQPQHF.

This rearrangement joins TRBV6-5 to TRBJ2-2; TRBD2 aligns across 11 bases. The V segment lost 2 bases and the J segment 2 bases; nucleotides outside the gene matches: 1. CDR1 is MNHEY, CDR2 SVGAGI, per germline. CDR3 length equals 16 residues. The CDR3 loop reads CASSYTSGGNTGELFF. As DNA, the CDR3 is TGTGCCAGCAGTTACACTAGCGGGGGTAACACCGGGGAGCTGTTTTTT.

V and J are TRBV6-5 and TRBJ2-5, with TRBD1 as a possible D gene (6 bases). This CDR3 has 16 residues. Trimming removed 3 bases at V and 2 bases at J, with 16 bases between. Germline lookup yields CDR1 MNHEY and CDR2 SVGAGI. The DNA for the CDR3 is TGTGCCAGCAGTTATTCAGGGGTGCTGGGGCAAGAGACCCAGTACTTC. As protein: CASSYSGVLGQETQYF.

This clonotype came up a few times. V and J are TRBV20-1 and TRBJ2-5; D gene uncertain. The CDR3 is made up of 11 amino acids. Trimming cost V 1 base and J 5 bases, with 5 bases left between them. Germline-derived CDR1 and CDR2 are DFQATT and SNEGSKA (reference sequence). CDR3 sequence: CSARVTETQYF. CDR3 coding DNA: TGCAGTGCTAGAGTTACGGAGACCCAGTACTTC.

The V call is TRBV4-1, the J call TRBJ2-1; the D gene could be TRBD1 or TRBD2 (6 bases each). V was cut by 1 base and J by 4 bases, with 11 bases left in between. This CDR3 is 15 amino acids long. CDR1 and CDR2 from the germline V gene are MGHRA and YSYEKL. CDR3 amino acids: CASSQAGANYNEQFF. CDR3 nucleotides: TGCGCCAGCAGCCAAGCGGGGGCCAATTACAATGAGCAGTTCTTC.

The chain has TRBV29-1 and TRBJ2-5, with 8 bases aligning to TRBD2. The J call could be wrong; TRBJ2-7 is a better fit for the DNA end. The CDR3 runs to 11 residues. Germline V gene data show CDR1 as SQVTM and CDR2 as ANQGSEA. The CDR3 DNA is TGCAGCGTCAGAGCGGGGGTCGAGCAGTACTTC. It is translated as CSVRAGVEQYF.

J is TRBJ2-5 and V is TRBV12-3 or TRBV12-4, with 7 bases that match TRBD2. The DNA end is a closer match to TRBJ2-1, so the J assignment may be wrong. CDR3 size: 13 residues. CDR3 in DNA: TGTGCCAGCACCAGCGGGAATGTGCATGAGCAGTTCTTC. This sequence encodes CASTSGNVHEQFF.

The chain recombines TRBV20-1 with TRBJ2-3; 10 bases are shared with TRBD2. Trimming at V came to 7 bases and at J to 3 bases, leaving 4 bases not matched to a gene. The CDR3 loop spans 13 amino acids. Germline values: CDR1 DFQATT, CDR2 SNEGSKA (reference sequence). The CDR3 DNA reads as TGCAGTGGGTTTAGCGGGAGGACAGATACGCAGTATTTT. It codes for CSGFSGRTDTQYF.

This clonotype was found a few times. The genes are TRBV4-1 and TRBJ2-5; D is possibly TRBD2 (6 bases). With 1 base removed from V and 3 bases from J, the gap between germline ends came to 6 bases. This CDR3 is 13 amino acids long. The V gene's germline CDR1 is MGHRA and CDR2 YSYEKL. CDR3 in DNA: TGCGCCAGCAGCCAAGGCGGGGAAGAGACCCAGTACTTC. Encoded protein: CASSQGGEETQYF.

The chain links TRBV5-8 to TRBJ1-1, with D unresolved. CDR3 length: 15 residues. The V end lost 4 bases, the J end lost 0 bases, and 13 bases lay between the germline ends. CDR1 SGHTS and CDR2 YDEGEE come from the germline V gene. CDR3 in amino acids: CASSRMPGMNTEAFF. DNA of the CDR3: TGTGCCAGCAGCCGCATGCCAGGAATGAACACTGAAGCTTTCTTT.

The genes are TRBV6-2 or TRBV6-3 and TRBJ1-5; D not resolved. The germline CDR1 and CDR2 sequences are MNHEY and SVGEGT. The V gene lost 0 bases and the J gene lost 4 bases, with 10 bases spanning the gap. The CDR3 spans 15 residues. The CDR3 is CASSYSIVGNQPQHF. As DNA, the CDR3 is TGTGCCAGCAGTTACTCGATAGTGGGAAATCAGCCCCAGCATTTT.

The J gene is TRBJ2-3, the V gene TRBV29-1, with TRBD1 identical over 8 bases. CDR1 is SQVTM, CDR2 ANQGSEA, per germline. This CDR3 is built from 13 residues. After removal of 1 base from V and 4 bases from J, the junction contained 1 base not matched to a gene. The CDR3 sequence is CSVEGDRPDTQYF. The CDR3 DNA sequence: TGCAGCGTTGAAGGGGACAGGCCAGATACGCAGTATTTT.

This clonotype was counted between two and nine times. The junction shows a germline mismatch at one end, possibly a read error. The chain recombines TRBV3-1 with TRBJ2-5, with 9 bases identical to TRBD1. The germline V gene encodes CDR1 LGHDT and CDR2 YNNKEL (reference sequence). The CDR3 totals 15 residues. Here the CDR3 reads CASSQLYRGLETLYF. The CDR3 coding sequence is TGTGCCAGCAGCCAATTGTACAGGGGGCTGGAGACCCTGTACTTC.

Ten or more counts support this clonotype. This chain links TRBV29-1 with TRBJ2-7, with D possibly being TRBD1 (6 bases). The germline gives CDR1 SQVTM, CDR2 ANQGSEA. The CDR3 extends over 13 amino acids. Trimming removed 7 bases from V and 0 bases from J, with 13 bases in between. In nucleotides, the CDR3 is TGCAGCGCCGCGGACAGTCTCTCCTACGAGCAGTACTTC. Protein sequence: CSAADSLSYEQYF.

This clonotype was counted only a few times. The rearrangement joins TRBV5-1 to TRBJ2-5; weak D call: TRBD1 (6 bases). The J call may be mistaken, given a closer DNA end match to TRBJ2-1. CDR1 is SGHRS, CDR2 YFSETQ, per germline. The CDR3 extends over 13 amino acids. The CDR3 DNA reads TGCGCCAGCAGCTCGACGCGACAGGTCGAGCAGTTCTTC. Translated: CASSSTRQVEQFF.

Here the CDR3 DNA reads TGTGCCAGCTCACTACTAGGGACACGGGGCGCCGTTCCTGGGGCCAACGTCCTGACTTTC. Residues: CASSLLGTRGAVPGANVLTF. The chain combines TRBV18 with TRBJ2-6; a possible D gene is TRBD1 (6 bases). CDR1 and CDR2 from the germline V gene are KGHSH and LQKENI. The CDR3 has 20 amino acids. V lost 4 bases and J lost 2, with 24 bases in between. Looking up the rest from reference TRBV18 and TRBJ2-6 gives the full variable domain: NAGVMQNPRHLVRRRGQEARLRCSPMKGHSHVYWYRQLPEEGLKFMVYLQKENIIDESGMPKERFSAEFPKEGPSILRIQQVVRGDSAAYFCASSLLGTRGAVPGANVLTFGAGSRLTVL.

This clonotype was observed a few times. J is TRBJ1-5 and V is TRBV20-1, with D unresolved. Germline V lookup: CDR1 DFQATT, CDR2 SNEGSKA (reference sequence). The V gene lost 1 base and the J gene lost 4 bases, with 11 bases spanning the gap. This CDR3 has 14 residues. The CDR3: CSARVSEENQPQHF. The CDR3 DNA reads TGCAGTGCTAGAGTTTCGGAGGAGAATCAGCCCCAGCATTTT.

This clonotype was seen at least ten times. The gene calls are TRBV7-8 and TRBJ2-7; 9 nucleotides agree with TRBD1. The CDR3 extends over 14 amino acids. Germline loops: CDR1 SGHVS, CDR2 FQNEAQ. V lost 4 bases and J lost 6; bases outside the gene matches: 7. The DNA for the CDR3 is TGTGCCAGCAGCTCGGGACAGGGACCGGGCGAGCAGTACTTC. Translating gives CASSSGQGPGEQYF.

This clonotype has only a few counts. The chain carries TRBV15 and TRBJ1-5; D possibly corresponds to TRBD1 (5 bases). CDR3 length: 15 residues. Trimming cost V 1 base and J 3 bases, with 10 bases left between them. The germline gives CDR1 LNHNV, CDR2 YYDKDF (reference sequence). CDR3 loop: CATSRGQTFNQPQHF. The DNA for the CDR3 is TGTGCCACCAGCAGAGGACAGACCTTCAATCAGCCCCAGCATTTT.

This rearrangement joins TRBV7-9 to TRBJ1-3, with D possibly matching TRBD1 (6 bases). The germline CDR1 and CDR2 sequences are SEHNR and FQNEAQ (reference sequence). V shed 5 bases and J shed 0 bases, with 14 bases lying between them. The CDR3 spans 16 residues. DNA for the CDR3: TGTGCCAGCAGCCCATATCAGGGGAACTCTGGAAACACCATATATTTT. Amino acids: CASSPYQGNSGNTIYF. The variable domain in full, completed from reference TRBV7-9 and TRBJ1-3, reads DTGVSQNPRHKITKRGQNVTFRCDPISEHNRLYWYRQTLGQGPEFLTYFQNEAQLEKSRLLSDRFSAERPKGSFSTLEIQRTEQGDSAMYLCASSPYQGNSGNTIYFGEGSWLTVV.

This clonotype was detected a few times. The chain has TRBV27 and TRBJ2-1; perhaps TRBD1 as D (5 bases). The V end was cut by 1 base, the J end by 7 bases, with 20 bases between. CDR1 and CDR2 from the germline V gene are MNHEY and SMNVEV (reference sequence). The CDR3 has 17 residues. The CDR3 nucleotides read TGTGCCAGCAGTTTATTAGATTCGACAGCCAAGGTGAATGAGCAGTTCTTC. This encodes CASSLLDSTAKVNEQFF.

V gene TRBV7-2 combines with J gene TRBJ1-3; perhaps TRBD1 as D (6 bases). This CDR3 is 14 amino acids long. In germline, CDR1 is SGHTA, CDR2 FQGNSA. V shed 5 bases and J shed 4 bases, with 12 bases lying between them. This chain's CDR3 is CASSQPGEGNTIYF. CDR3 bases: TGTGCCAGCAGCCAACCAGGGGAGGGAAACACCATATATTTT.

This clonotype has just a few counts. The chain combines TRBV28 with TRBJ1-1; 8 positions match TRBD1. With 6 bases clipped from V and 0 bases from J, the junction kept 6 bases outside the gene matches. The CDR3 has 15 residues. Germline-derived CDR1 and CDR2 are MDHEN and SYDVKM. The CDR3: CASRGRTGLNTEAFF. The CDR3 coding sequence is TGTGCCAGCAGGGGCAGGACAGGGCTGAACACTGAAGCTTTCTTT.

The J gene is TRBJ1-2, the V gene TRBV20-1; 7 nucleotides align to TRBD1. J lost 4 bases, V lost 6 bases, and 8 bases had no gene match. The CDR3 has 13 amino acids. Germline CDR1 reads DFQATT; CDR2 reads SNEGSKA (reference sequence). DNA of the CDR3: TGCAGTGCCCCGACAGGGACTTCCTATGGCTACACCTTC. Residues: CSAPTGTSYGYTF.

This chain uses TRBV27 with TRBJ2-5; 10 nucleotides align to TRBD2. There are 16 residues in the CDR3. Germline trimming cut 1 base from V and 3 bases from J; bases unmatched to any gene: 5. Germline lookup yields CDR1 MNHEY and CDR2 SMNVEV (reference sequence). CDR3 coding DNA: TGTGCCAGCAGTTTATTGGTTAGCGGGAGGAAAGAGACCCAGTACTTC. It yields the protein CASSLLVSGRKETQYF.

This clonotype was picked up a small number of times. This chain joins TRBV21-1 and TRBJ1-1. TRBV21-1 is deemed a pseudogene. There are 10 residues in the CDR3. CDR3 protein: CARQNTEAFF. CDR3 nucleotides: TGTGCCCGACAGAACACTGAAGCTTTCTTT.

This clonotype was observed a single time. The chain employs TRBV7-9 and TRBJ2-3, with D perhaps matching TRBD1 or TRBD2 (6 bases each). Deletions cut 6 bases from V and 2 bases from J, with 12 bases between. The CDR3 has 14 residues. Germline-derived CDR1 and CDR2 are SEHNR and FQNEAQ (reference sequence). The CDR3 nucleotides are TGTGCCAGCAGGAGGGGGGCTAACACAGATACGCAGTATTTT. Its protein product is CASRRGANTDTQYF.

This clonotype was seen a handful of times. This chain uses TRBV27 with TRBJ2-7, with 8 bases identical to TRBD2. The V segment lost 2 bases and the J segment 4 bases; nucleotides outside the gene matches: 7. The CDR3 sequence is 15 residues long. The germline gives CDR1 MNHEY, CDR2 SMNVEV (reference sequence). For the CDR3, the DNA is TGTGCCAGCAGTTTAGGGTCGGGAGGGTTTTACGAGCAGTACTTC. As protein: CASSLGSGGFYEQYF.

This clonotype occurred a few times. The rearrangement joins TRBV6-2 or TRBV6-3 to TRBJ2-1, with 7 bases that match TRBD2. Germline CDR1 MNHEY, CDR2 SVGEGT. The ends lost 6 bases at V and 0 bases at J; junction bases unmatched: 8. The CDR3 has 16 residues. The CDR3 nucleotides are TGTGCCAGCAGCCCCGGGACTATCCTCTCCTACAATGAGCAGTTCTTC. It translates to CASSPGTILSYNEQFF.

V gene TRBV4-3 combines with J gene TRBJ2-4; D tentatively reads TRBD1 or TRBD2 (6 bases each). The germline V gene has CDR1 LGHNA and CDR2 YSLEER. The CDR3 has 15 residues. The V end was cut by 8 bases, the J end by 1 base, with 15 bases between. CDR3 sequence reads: CASAEGQGAKNIQYF. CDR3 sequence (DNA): TGCGCCAGCGCGGAGGGGCAGGGGGCCAAAAACATTCAGTACTTC.